This is a list of T cell receptor beta chains from one sample in a study of T cells in Graves' hyperthyroidism and ophthalmopathy. A single record per CDR3 protein comes from TCRdb applying MiXCR to the multiplex PCR reads. The sample yields roughly 400,000 distinct CDR3 sequences, more than 13% seen once. Source material: blood. These receptors came from a man aged 45 to 65 with Graves' ophthalmopathy. The CDR3 runs from the conserved cysteine through the conserved F or W. A D gene is named only where the DNA matches it firmly. Only part of the rows carry a size: once, few, many, or a class if the clone is expanded.

V gene	clone size	J gene	CDR3 length	D gene	CDR3 protein	CDR3 DNA
TRBV20-1	few	TRBJ2-5	15	TRBD1	CSARDFRTGKETQYF	TGCAGTGCTAGAGACTTTAGGACAGGGAAAGAGACCCAGTACTTC
TRBV15	.	TRBJ1-3	17	.	CATSRDGRTSSGNTIYF	TGTGCCACCAGCAGAGATGGCAGAACTAGCTCTGGAAACACCATATATTTT
TRBV6-1	many	TRBJ2-2	15	TRBD2	CASRGLAGITGELFF	TGTGCCAGCAGAGGACTAGCGGGAATCACCGGGGAGCTGTTTTTT
TRBV11-2	few	TRBJ2-7	13	.	CASSPGFSYEQYF	TGTGCCAGCAGCCCGGGATTCTCCTACGAGCAGTACTTC
TRBV6-1	once	TRBJ2-7	15	TRBD2	CASSIASGTTYEQYF	TGTGCCAGCAGTATAGCTAGCGGAACGACCTACGAGCAGTACTTC
TRBV27	many	TRBJ2-7	15	TRBD1	CASSPKTGAVYEQYF	TGTGCCAGCAGTCCTAAGACAGGGGCCGTCTACGAGCAGTACTTC
TRBV19	.	TRBJ1-1	12	.	CASSIDLLEAFF	TGTGCCAGTAGTATAGATCTGCTCGAAGCTTTCTTT
TRBV10-3	.	TRBJ2-5	17	TRBD2	CASQVGGREVFRETQYF	TGTGCCAGCCAGGTTGGCGGGAGGGAGGTGTTTCGAGAGACCCAGTACTTC
TRBV3-1	many	TRBJ2-5	16	TRBD2	CASSQEVLAGQETQYF	TGTGCCAGCAGCCAAGAAGTTTTAGCGGGACAAGAGACCCAGTACTTC
TRBV29-1	many	TRBJ2-5	15	TRBD2	CSVFGTSGYQETQYF	TGCAGCGTTTTCGGGACTAGCGGGTATCAAGAGACCCAGTACTTC
TRBV5-1	many	TRBJ1-1	14	.	CASSPPTTGTEAFF	TGCGCCAGCAGCCCTCCGACGACAGGAACTGAAGCTTTCTTT
TRBV28	many	TRBJ1-2	13	.	CASGRGGHYGYTF	TGTGCCAGCGGACGGGGAGGACACTATGGCTACACCTTC
TRBV20-1	many	TRBJ2-7	16	TRBD1	CSATGRTGGLEYEQYF	TGCAGTGCAACCGGGAGGACAGGGGGCTTGGAGTACGAGCAGTACTTC
TRBV6-1	.	TRBJ2-7	14	TRBD2	CASSDLAGADEQYF	TGTGCCAGCAGTGACCTAGCGGGAGCGGACGAGCAGTACTTC
TRBV5-1	many	TRBJ1-2	13	.	CASSRAGSDGYTF	TGCGCCAGCAGCCGGGCAGGGTCGGATGGCTACACCTTC
TRBV4-2	few	TRBJ2-5	17	TRBD1	CASSHLGDGQGEETQYF	TGTGCCAGCAGCCATTTGGGGGACGGACAGGGAGAAGAGACCCAGTACTTC
TRBV5-1	few	TRBJ1-2	17	TRBD1	CASSLGDRLTLQYGYTF	TGCGCCAGCAGCTTGGGGGACAGGTTAACTTTACAATATGGCTACACCTTC
TRBV5-1	many	TRBJ2-1	15	.	CASSLVAGLDDEQFF	TGCGCCAGCAGCTTGGTTGCGGGACTTGACGATGAGCAGTTCTTC
TRBV11-3	many	TRBJ2-7	19	TRBD2	CASSLDFTSGKAMSYEQYF	TGTGCCAGCAGCTTAGATTTCACTAGCGGGAAGGCAATGTCCTACGAGCAGTACTTC
TRBV5-1	few	TRBJ2-1	16	TRBD2	CASSPGGTSGENEQFF	TGCGCCAGCAGCCCGGGGGGGACTAGCGGGGAAAATGAGCAGTTCTTC
TRBV7-2	many	TRBJ2-5	12	.	CASSITEETQYF	TGTGCCAGCAGCATAACAGAAGAGACCCAGTACTTC
TRBV29-1	many	TRBJ2-1	14	.	CSVVNLQGGNEQFF	TGCAGCGTCGTGAACCTACAGGGTGGGAATGAGCAGTTCTTC
TRBV5-1	many	TRBJ2-2	13	.	CASSLDGTGELFF	TGTGCCAGCAGTTTGGACGGGACCGGGGAGCTGTTTTTT
TRBV7-2	.	TRBJ2-3	15	TRBD1	CASSLEGQSTDTQYF	TGTGCCAGCAGCTTAGAGGGACAGAGCACAGATACGCAGTATTTT
TRBV7-9	many	TRBJ2-1	16	.	CASSLEVYRLENEQFF	TGTGCCAGCAGCTTAGAAGTCTACCGGCTGGAAAATGAGCAGTTCTTC
TRBV5-8	.	TRBJ1-4	16	.	CASSLGQIATNEKLFF	TGTGCCAGCAGCTTGGGCCAAATAGCAACTAATGAAAAACTGTTTTTT
TRBV19	few	TRBJ1-6	15	TRBD1	CATRTGGIDNSPLHF	TGTGCCACCAGGACAGGGGGCATTGATAATTCACCCCTCCACTTT
TRBV29-1	.	TRBJ2-1	18	TRBD2	CSAIAGTSGRAHPGEQFF	TGCAGCGCGATTGCCGGGACTAGCGGGAGGGCCCACCCTGGAGAGCAGTTCTTC
TRBV27	few	TRBJ2-7	14	.	CASSLKRLNYEQYF	TGTGCCAGCAGTTTAAAAAGGCTCAACTACGAGCAGTACTTC
TRBV9	.	TRBJ2-1	16	TRBD2	CASSVGGGSRYNEQFF	TGTGCCAGCAGCGTAGGGGGCGGGAGTCGGTACAATGAGCAGTTCTTC
TRBV12-3/TRBV12-4	few	TRBJ2-1	14	.	CASSLADTVNEQFF	TGTGCCAGCAGTTTAGCGGATACAGTCAATGAGCAGTTCTTC
TRBV27	.	TRBJ1-2	13	.	CATARGANYGYTF	TGTGCCACCGCCCGGGGGGCTAACTATGGCTACACCTTC
TRBV5-1	many	TRBJ1-5	14	.	CASSQTGSDQPQHF	TGCGCCAGCAGCCAAACAGGGTCGGATCAGCCCCAGCATTTT
TRBV5-5	many	TRBJ2-3	16	TRBD2	CASSFGVAGVTDTQYF	TGTGCCAGCAGCTTTGGGGTAGCGGGGGTCACAGATACGCAGTATTTT
TRBV27	.	TRBJ1-2	13	.	CASSLQGNAGYTF	TGTGCCAGCAGTCTACAGGGTAATGCTGGCTACACCTTC
TRBV12-3/TRBV12-4	many	TRBJ2-3	16	.	CASSLEGVGSTDTQYF	TGTGCCAGCAGTTTAGAGGGGGTCGGGAGCACAGATACGCAGTATTTT
TRBV15	.	TRBJ2-4	17	.	CATSLDGTGVAKNIQYF	TGTGCCACCAGCCTAGATGGGACGGGTGTGGCCAAAAACATTCAGTACTTC
TRBV20-1	.	TRBJ2-1	15	.	CSARDPPSLGWEQFF	TGCAGTGCTAGAGATCCGCCTAGCTTGGGATGGGAGCAGTTCTTC
TRBV5-1	many	TRBJ2-7	12	.	CASSSTTYEQYF	TGCGCCAGCAGCTCTACCACCTACGAGCAGTACTTC
TRBV11-2	many	TRBJ1-4	15	.	CASSLEGRSNEKLFF	TGTGCCAGCAGCTTAGAGGGCAGATCTAATGAAAAACTGTTTTTT
TRBV30	many	TRBJ2-7	14	TRBD1	CARRGQGNPYEQYF	TGTGCCCGCAGAGGACAGGGGAATCCCTACGAGCAGTACTTC
TRBV4-1	.	TRBJ2-2	18	TRBD2	CASSHQTLGGANTGELFF	TGCGCCAGCAGCCACCAAACCCTGGGGGGGGCGAACACCGGGGAGCTGTTTTTT
TRBV18	many	TRBJ2-1	16	TRBD2	CASSPEAQRGYNEQFF	TGTGCCAGCTCACCAGAGGCCCAGCGGGGCTACAATGAGCAGTTCTTC
TRBV12-3/TRBV12-4	many	TRBJ1-3	14	TRBD1	CASSQDRAGNTIYF	TGTGCCAGCAGCCAAGACAGGGCTGGAAACACCATATATTTT
TRBV5-1	few	TRBJ2-3	14	.	CASSLGQRTDTQYF	TGCGCCAGCAGCTTGGGTCAACGCACAGATACGCAGTATTTT
TRBV7-8	.	TRBJ2-2	16	TRBD1	CASSSPTGGATGELFF	TGTGCCAGCAGCTCACCTACAGGGGGCGCGACCGGGGAGCTGTTTTTT
TRBV19	few	TRBJ1-1	14	.	CASSIAGLGTEAFF	TGTGCCAGTAGTATAGCGGGACTTGGGACTGAAGCTTTCTTT
TRBV7-2	.	TRBJ2-3	14	TRBD1	CASSSDRGTDTQYF	TGTGCCAGCAGCTCTGACAGGGGAACAGATACGCAGTATTTT
TRBV28	.	TRBJ1-4	15	.	CASSFSGQGNEKLFF	TGTGCCAGCAGTTTTTCAGGTCAGGGCAATGAAAAACTGTTTTTT
TRBV5-1	.	TRBJ1-4	13	.	CASSPWTDEKLFF	TGCGCCAGCAGCCCGTGGACTGACGAAAAACTGTTTTTT
TRBV30	many	TRBJ1-1	14	.	CAWSLQGGRTEAFF	TGTGCCTGGAGTCTACAGGGAGGGAGGACTGAAGCTTTCTTT
TRBV24-1	many	TRBJ2-1	13	.	CATSDAGLNEQFF	TGTGCCACCAGTGATGCGGGGCTCAATGAGCAGTTCTTC
TRBV30	few	TRBJ2-7	12	.	CAWSVGGSEQYF	TGTGCCTGGAGTGTAGGGGGTTCCGAGCAGTACTTC